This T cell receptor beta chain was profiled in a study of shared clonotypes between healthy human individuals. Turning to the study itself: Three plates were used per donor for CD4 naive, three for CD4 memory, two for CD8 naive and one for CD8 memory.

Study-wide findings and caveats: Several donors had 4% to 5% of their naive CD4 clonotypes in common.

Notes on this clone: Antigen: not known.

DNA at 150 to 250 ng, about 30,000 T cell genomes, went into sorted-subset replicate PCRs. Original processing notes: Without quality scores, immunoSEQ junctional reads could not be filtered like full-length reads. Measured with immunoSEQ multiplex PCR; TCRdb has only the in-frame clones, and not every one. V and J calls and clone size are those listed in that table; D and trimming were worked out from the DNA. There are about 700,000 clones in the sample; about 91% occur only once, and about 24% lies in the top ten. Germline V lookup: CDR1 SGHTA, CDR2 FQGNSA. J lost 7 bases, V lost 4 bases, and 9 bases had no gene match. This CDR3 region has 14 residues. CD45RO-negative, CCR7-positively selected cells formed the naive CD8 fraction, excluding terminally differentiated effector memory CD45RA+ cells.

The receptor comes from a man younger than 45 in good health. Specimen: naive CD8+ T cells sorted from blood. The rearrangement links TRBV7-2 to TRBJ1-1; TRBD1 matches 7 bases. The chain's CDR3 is CASSSEGQNIEAFF. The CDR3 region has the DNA TGTGCCAGCAGCTCCGAGGGACAGAATATTGAAGCTTTCTTT. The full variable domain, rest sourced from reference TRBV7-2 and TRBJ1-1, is GAGVSQSPSNKVTEKGKDVELRCDPISGHTALYWYRQSLGQGLEFLIYFQGNSAPDKSGLPSDRFSAERTGGSVSTLTIQRTQQEDSAVYLCASSSEGQNIEAFFGQGTRLTVV.